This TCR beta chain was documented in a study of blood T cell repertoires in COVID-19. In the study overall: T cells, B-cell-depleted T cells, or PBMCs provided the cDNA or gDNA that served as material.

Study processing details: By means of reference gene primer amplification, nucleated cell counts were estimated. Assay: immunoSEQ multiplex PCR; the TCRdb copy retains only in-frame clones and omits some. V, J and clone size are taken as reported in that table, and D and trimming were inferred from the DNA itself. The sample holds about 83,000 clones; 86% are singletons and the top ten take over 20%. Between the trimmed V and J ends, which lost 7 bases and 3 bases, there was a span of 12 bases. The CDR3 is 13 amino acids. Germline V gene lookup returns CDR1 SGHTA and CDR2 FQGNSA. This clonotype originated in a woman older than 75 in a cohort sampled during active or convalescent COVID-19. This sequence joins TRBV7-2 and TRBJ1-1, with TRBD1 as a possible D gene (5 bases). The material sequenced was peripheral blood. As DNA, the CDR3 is TGTGCCAGCACCCTCGGGACTTACACTGAAGCTTTCTTT. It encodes CASTLGTYTEAFF.